This T cell receptor (beta chain) was captured in a study of blood T cell repertoires in COVID-19. The overall study: Recovered status applied to Cohort 3 donors who had two consecutive negative PCRs. It also applied to those with clearance or with symptom resolution.

The authors' processing: Researchers report that nucleated cell counts were estimated from reference gene primer amplification. Profiling relied on immunoSEQ multiplex PCR, and the TCRdb table lists in-frame clones only, not all of them. Clone size and V and J calls were adopted from that table, with D and trimming inferred from the DNA. The sample shows 250,000 to 300,000 clones, 88% of them seen only once. CDR3 length equals 12 residues. The germline V and J ends were trimmed by 6 bases and 8 bases, with 10 bases remaining between them. Per germline, CDR1 MNHEY and CDR2 SMNVEV (reference sequence).

The rearrangement uses TRBV27 and TRBJ2-2, with D unresolved. Sample: PBMCs or T cells enriched from blood (not recorded which). The sequence came from an older woman in a cohort exposed to, infected with or recovered from COVID-19 (not recorded which). CDR3 in amino acids: CASSLGIGELFF. The DNA for the CDR3 is TGTGCCAGCAGCCTAGGTATAGGGGAGCTGTTTTTT.